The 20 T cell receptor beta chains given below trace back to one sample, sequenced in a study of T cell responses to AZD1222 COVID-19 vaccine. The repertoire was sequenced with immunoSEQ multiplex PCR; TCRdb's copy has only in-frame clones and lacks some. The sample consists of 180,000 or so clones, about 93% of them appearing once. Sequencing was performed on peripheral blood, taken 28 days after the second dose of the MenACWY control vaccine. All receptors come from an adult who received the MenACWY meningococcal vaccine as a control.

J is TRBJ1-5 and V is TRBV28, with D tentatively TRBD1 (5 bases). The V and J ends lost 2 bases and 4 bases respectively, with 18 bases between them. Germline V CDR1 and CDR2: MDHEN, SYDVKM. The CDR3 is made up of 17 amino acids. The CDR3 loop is CASSLRGRGSRNQPQHF. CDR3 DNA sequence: TGTGCCAGCAGTTTACGGGGCAGAGGAAGTAGAAATCAGCCCCAGCATTTT.

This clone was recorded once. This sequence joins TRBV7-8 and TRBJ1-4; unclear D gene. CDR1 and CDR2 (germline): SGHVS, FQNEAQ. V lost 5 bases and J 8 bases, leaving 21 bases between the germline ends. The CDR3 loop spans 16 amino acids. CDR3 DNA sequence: TGTGCCAGCAGCGCAGTTCGGAGGAGTTTTCAAGAAAAACTGTTTTTT. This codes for CASSAVRRSFQEKLFF.

The CDR3 here is CASTDGQARGELFF. The CDR3 DNA reads as TGTGCCAGTACTGACGGACAGGCGCGCGGGGAGCTGTTTTTT. The chain links TRBV19 to TRBJ2-2, with 7 bases fitting TRBD1. The CDR3 loop spans 14 amino acids. CDR1 is LNHDA, CDR2 SQIVND, per germline (reference sequence). The junction had 9 bases not matched to a gene; V was cut back by 7 bases and J by 7 bases. The complete variable domain, with remaining parts taken from reference TRBV19 and TRBJ2-2, reads DGGITQSPKYLFRKEGQNVTLSCEQNLNHDAMYWYRQDPGQGLRLIYYSQIVNDFQKGDIAEGYSVSREKKESFPLTVTSAQKNPTAFYLCASTDGQARGELFFGEGSRLTVL.

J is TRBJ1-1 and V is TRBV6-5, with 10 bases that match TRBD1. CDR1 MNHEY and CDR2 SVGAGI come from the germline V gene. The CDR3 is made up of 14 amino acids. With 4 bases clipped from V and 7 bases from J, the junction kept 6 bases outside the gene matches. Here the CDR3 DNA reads TGTGCCAGCAGTTCAGACAGGGGGCTTGGTGAAGCTTTCTTT. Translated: CASSSDRGLGEAFF.

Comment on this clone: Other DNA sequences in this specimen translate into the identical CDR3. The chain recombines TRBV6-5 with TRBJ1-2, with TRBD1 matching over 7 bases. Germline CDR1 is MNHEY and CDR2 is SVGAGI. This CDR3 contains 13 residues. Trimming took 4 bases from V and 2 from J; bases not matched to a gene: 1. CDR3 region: CASSLGQNYGYTF. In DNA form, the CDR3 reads TGTGCCAGCAGTTTGGGACAGAACTATGGCTACACCTTC.

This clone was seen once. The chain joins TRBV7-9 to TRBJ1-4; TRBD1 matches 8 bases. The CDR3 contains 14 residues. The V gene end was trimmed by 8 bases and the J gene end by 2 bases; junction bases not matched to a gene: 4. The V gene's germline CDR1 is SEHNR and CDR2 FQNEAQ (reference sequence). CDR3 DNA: TGTGCCAGCCACCGGACAGGGACTAATGAAAAACTGTTTTTT. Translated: CASHRTGTNEKLFF.

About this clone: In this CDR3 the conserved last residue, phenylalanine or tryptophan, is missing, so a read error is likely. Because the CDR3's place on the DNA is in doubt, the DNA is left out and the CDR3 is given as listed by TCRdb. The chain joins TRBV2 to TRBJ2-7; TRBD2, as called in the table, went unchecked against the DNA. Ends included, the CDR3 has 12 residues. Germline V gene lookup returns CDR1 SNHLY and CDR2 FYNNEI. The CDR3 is CASSPGLAGEAL.

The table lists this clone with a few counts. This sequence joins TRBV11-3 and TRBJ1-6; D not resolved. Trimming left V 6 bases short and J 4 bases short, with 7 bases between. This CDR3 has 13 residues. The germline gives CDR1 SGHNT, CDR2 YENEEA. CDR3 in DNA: TGTGCCAGCAGTCGGGAATATAATTCACCCCTCCACTTT. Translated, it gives CASSREYNSPLHF.

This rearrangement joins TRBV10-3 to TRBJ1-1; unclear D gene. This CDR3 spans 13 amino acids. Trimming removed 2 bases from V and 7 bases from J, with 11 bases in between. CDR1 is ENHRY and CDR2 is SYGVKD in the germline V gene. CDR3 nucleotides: TGTGCCATCAGTGAGATTGAGGGTGGTGAAGCTTTCTTT. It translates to CAISEIEGGEAFF.

The CDR3 spells CASSFQGAGANVLTF. CDR3 in DNA: TGCGCCAGCAGCTTCCAGGGGGCTGGGGCCAACGTCCTGACTTTC. The J gene is TRBJ2-6, the V gene TRBV5-1; 7 nucleotides line up with TRBD1. Unmatched junction bases numbered 1, after V lost 2 bases and J lost 2 bases. CDR1 is SGHRS, CDR2 YFSETQ, per germline. The CDR3 has 15 residues.

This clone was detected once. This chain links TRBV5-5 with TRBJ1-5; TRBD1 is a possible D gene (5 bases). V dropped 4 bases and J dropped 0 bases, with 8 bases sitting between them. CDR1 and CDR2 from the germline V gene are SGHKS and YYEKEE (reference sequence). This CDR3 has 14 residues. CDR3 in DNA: TGTGCCAGCAGCCGGGACGATAGCAATCAGCCCCAGCATTTT. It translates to CASSRDDSNQPQHF.

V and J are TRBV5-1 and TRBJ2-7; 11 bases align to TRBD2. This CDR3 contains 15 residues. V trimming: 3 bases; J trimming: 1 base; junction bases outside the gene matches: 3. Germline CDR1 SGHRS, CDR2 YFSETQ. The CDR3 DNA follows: TGCGCCAGCAGCTGGGGGACTAGCGGATCCTACGAGCAGTACTTC. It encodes CASSWGTSGSYEQYF.

The CDR3 reads CASSLVVAGGPQETQYF. CDR3 bases: TGTGCCAGCAGCTTGGTGGTAGCGGGGGGGCCTCAAGAGACCCAGTACTTC. V and J are TRBV5-6 and TRBJ2-5, with TRBD2 matching 11 bases. Germline CDR1 reads SGHDT; CDR2 reads YYEEEE. V shed 0 bases, J shed 2 bases, and the junction held 6 bases outside the gene matches. The CDR3 loop spans 17 amino acids.

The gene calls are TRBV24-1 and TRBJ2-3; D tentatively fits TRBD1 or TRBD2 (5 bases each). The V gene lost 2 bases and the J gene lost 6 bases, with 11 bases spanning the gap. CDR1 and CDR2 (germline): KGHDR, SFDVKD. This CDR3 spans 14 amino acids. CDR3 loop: CATSDWDQSDTQYF. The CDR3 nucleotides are TGTGCCACCAGTGATTGGGACCAATCCGATACGCAGTATTTT.

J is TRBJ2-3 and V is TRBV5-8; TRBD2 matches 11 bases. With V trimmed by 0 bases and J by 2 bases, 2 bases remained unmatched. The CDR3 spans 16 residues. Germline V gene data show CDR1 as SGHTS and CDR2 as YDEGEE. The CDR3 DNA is TGTGCCAGCAGCTTGGTACTAGCGGGAGCCACAGATACGCAGTATTTT. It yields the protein CASSLVLAGATDTQYF.

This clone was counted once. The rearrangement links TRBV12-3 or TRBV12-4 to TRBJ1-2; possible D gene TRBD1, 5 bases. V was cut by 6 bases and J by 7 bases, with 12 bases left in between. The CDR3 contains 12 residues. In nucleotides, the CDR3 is TGTGCCAGCAGGCGGACACTGGGTGGCTACACCTTC. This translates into CASRRTLGGYTF.

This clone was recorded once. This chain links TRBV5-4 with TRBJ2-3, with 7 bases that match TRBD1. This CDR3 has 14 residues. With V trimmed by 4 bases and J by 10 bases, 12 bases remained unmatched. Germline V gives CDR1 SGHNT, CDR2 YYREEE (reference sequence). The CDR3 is CASSEGTALLAQYF. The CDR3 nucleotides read TGTGCCAGCAGCGAAGGGACAGCCCTTTTGGCGCAGTATTTT.

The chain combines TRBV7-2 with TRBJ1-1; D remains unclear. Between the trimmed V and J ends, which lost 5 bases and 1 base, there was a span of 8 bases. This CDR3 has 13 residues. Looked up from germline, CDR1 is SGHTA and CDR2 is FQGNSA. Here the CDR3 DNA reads TGTGCCAGCAGCGGCGGGAGGAACACTGAAGCTTTCTTT. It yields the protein CASSGGRNTEAFF.

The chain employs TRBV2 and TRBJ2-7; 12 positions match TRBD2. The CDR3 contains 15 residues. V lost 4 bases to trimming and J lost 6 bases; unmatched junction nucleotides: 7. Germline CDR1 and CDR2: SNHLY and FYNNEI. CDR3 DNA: TGTGCCAGCAGTGCCTCTAGCGGGGGGGCAATCGAGCAGTACTTC. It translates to CASSASSGGAIEQYF.

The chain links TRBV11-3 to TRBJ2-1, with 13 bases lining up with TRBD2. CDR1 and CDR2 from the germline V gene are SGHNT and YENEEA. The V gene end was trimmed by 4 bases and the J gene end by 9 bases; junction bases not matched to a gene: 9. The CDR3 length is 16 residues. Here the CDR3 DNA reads TGTGCCAGCAGCTCCGAGACTAGCGGGGGGTTGGGTGAGCAGTTCTTC. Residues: CASSSETSGGLGEQFF.